This T cell receptor beta chain was recorded in a study of response to subunit inactivated influenza vaccine. Each CDR3 protein is one row after TCRdb ran MiXCR on the RT-PCR reads. Among over 800,000 distinct CDR3 sequences listed, around 20% were seen once. From germline, CDR1 is DFQATT and CDR2 SNEGSKA (reference sequence). This CDR3 spans 15 amino acids. The ends were cut back, 0 bases at V and 3 bases at J, with 15 bases in the middle. V is TRBV20-1 and J is TRBJ2-7; D possibly matches TRBD1 or TRBD2 (5 bases each). Sequencing used PBMCs from blood, obtained more than 4 days after vaccination. The TCR was taken from a man in his forties or fifties who received an inactivated influenza vaccine. CDR3 coding DNA: TGCAGTGCTAGAGAAGGGGCCTTAGGGAGCTACGAGCAGTACTTC. Translating it yields CSAREGALGSYEQYF.